Each of the 14 T cell receptor beta chains below was sequenced from the same sample in a study of blood T cell repertoires in COVID-19. Here immunoSEQ multiplex PCR was the method, and the copy in TCRdb shows in-frame clones only, minus some. The sample carries around 300,000 clones, approximately 89% recorded once. Material: PBMCs or T cells enriched from blood (not recorded which). These TCRs come from a woman aged 30 to 39 who had recovered from COVID-19.

The chain carries TRBV19 and TRBJ1-2; D unresolved. The CDR3 contains 12 residues. V lost 7 bases and J lost 1, with 7 bases in between. Germline CDR1 LNHDA, CDR2 SQIVND (reference sequence). The CDR3: CASNTDNYGYTF. The CDR3 DNA reads as TGTGCCAGTAATACTGATAACTATGGCTACACCTTC. The whole variable domain, filled in from reference TRBV19 and TRBJ1-2, reads DGGITQSPKYLFRKEGQNVTLSCEQNLNHDAMYWYRQDPGQGLRLIYYSQIVNDFQKGDIAEGYSVSREKKESFPLTVTSAQKNPTAFYLCASNTDNYGYTFGSGTRLTVV.

The J gene is TRBJ1-1, the V gene TRBV28; D is ambiguous. The CDR3 runs to 14 residues. Trimming pared 6 bases from V and 1 base from J, leaving 12 bases between. Germline V gives CDR1 MDHEN, CDR2 SYDVKM. In DNA, the CDR3 is TGTGCCAGCAGCGGTGCGGGTCCGAACACTGAAGCTTTCTTT. It yields the protein CASSGAGPNTEAFF.

The genes are TRBV5-4 and TRBJ1-6; the D gene is possibly TRBD1 (5 bases). Germline V gene sequence: CDR1 SGHNT, CDR2 YYREEE (reference sequence). Deletions cut 0 bases from V and 10 bases from J, with 14 bases between. The CDR3 runs 15 residues. This chain's CDR3 is CASSLDQGAGSPLHF. DNA for the CDR3: TGTGCCAGCAGCTTGGATCAGGGCGCCGGCTCACCCCTCCACTTT.

The rearrangement joins TRBV4-2 to TRBJ2-1; D ambiguous. From germline, CDR1 is LGHNA and CDR2 YNFKEQ. The CDR3 sequence is 15 residues long. The ends were cut back, 7 bases at V and 0 bases at J, with 13 bases in the middle. CDR3: CASTDDPGSYNEQFF. CDR3 nucleotides: TGTGCCAGCACCGATGACCCGGGCTCCTACAATGAGCAGTTCTTC.

V and J are TRBV7-2 and TRBJ2-5; 10 nucleotides match TRBD2. The trim removed 4 bases at V and 4 bases at J, leaving 0 bases unmatched. CDR3 length: 13 residues. Germline CDR1 is SGHTA and CDR2 is FQGNSA. The CDR3 sequence: CASSWTSGETQYF. The CDR3, as DNA: TGTGCCAGCAGCTGGACTAGCGGAGAGACCCAGTACTTC.

This clone was detected only once. The gene calls are TRBV21-1 and TRBJ1-1; the table gives TRBD1 as D, unverified against the DNA. TRBV21-1 is deemed a pseudogene. This CDR3 spans 11 amino acids. CDR3 residues: CACRDTREAFF. DNA for the CDR3: TGTGCCTGCCGGGACACTCGAGAAGCTTTCTTT.

This chain uses TRBV3-1 (or the pseudogene TRBV3-2) with TRBJ2-3, with TRBD2 as a possible D gene (6 bases). Germline V gene sequence: CDR1 LGHDT, CDR2 YNNKEL (reference sequence). The ends were cut back, 0 bases at V and 10 bases at J, with 14 bases in the middle. The CDR3 is 14 residues long. CDR3 nucleotides: TGTGCCAGCAGCCAAGAGTCAGTGGGAGGTGCGCAGTATTTT. This sequence encodes CASSQESVGGAQYF.

The CDR3 DNA follows: TGTGCCAGCAGCGCACCGGGACAGGCCCGATCAGATACGCAGTATTTT. Its protein product is CASSAPGQARSDTQYF. The chain is built from TRBV5-8 and TRBJ2-3, with 8 bases fitting TRBD1. The V and J ends lost 4 bases and 4 bases, in that order; junction bases with no gene match: 11. Germline V gives CDR1 SGHTS, CDR2 YDEGEE. The CDR3 is 16 residues long.

This clone was detected once. This sequence joins TRBV7-9 and TRBJ2-3, with D perhaps matching TRBD2 (5 bases). The ends were cut back, 3 bases at V and 4 bases at J, with 8 bases in the middle. This CDR3 has 13 residues. Germline CDR1 reads SEHNR; CDR2 reads FQNEAQ (reference sequence). The CDR3 region is CASSLERADTQYF. CDR3 DNA: TGTGCCAGCAGCTTGGAGAGGGCAGATACGCAGTATTTT.

This rearrangement joins TRBV28 to TRBJ2-7; maybe TRBD2 (5 bases). From germline, CDR1 is MDHEN and CDR2 SYDVKM. Trimming removed 5 bases at V and 0 bases at J, with 11 bases between. The CDR3 loop spans 14 amino acids. The CDR3 loop reads CASSEAGSSYEQYF. DNA of the CDR3: TGTGCCAGCAGTGAGGCTGGGAGCTCCTACGAGCAGTACTTC.

This chain connects TRBV2 to TRBJ1-2; D may be TRBD1 (5 bases). The CDR3 has 16 amino acids. The germline V gene encodes CDR1 SNHLY and CDR2 FYNNEI. V shed 4 bases and J shed 0 bases, with 15 bases lying between them. CDR3 in amino acids: CASSARSAGPNYGYTF. Written as DNA, the CDR3 is TGTGCCAGCAGTGCTCGCTCGGCAGGGCCTAACTATGGCTACACCTTC.

The rearrangement uses TRBV6-5 and TRBJ1-4; 7 bases agree with TRBD1. Germline-derived CDR1 and CDR2 are MNHEY and SVGAGI. The junction had 9 bases not matched to a gene; V was cut back by 3 bases and J by 8 bases. CDR3 length: 15 amino acids. The CDR3 is CASSYQDREGEKLFF. Written as DNA, the CDR3 is TGTGCCAGCAGTTATCAAGACAGGGAAGGCGAAAAACTGTTTTTT.

V gene TRBV10-3 combines with J gene TRBJ2-7; TRBD1 agrees at 11 bases. The CDR3 sequence is 14 residues long. Germline V gene sequence: CDR1 ENHRY, CDR2 SYGVKD. V was pared by 6 bases and J by 6 bases, with 7 bases of the junction left unmatched. The CDR3 here is CAIRERDRGSEQYF. CDR3 sequence (DNA): TGTGCCATCAGAGAGCGGGACAGGGGGTCCGAGCAGTACTTC.

The chain couples TRBV6-1 to TRBJ1-1, with 7 nucleotides matching TRBD1. CDR1 is MNHNS and CDR2 is SASEGT in the germline V gene. V gave up 4 bases and J gave up 2 bases; unmatched junction bases: 10. CDR3 length: 16 residues. The CDR3 reads CASSAPPDRPNTEAFF. The CDR3 coding sequence is TGTGCCAGCAGTGCCCCACCGGACAGGCCCAACACTGAAGCTTTCTTT.